These 25 T cell receptor beta chains were all obtained from the same sample, sequenced in a study of blood T cell repertoires in COVID-19. Only in-frame clones appear in the TCRdb table, and some are missing; sequencing was by immunoSEQ multiplex PCR. This sample carries around 420,000 clones, over 75% of them seen once, and the ten largest clones take roughly 1.9%. Sequences were obtained from PBMCs or T cells enriched from blood (not recorded which). All receptors derive from a woman in her thirties or forties with acute COVID-19.

The chain uses TRBV11-2 and TRBJ1-2; 8 bases match TRBD1. Germline values: CDR1 SGHAT, CDR2 FQNNGV. The CDR3 is 11 residues long. Trimming at V came to 5 bases and at J to 11 bases, leaving 4 bases not matched to a gene. In nucleotides, the CDR3 is TGTGCCAGCAGCGAGGACAGGGTGTACACCTTC. Protein product: CASSEDRVYTF. Full variable domain (rest looked up from reference TRBV11-2 and TRBJ1-2): EAGVAQSPRYKIIEKRQSVAFWCNPISGHATLYWYQQILGQGPKLLIQFQNNGVVDDSQLPKDRFSAERLKGVDSTLKIQPAKLEDSAVYLCASSEDRVYTFGSGTRLTVV.

The chain employs TRBV2 and TRBJ2-3; TRBD2 is a possible D gene (6 bases). The germline V gene has CDR1 SNHLY and CDR2 FYNNEI. The CDR3 extends over 14 amino acids. The V gene lost 6 bases and the J gene lost 2 bases, with 12 bases spanning the gap. The DNA for the CDR3 is TGTGCCAGCAGGAGGGGAGGAGACACAGATACGCAGTATTTT. This encodes CASRRGGDTDTQYF.

The DNA for the CDR3 is TGTGCCTGGACGGTCACAGGGAGCTCCTACAATGAGCAGTTCTTC. Protein product: CAWTVTGSSYNEQFF. The V gene is TRBV30, the J gene TRBJ2-1; possibly TRBD1 for D (6 bases). The CDR3 totals 15 residues. From germline, CDR1 is GTSNPN and CDR2 SVGIG (reference sequence). Trimming pared 4 bases from V and 0 bases from J, leaving 13 bases between.

The rearrangement joins TRBV6-1 to TRBJ2-7; D may be TRBD1 (6 bases). Germline loops: CDR1 MNHNS, CDR2 SASEGT. Trimming removed 0 bases at V and 3 bases at J, with 15 bases between. CDR3 length: 16 amino acids. The CDR3 loop is CASSEARWGPHYEQYF. The CDR3 DNA is TGTGCCAGCAGTGAAGCTCGATGGGGGCCCCACTACGAGCAGTACTTC.

This clone was detected once. The chain is built from TRBV7-9 and TRBJ1-4, with D maybe TRBD1 (5 bases). This CDR3 is 18 amino acids long. Germline assignment: CDR1 SEHNR and CDR2 FQNEAQ (reference sequence). V lost 5 bases, J lost 5 bases, and 24 bases lay in between. CDR3 in amino acids: CASSPLRQSNPSNEKLFF. The CDR3 bases are TGTGCCAGCAGCCCACTTAGACAGTCGAACCCATCAAATGAAAAACTGTTTTTT.

The chain combines TRBV19 with TRBJ1-5, with D tentatively TRBD1 (6 bases). Trimming cost V 3 bases and J 4 bases, with 10 bases left between them. CDR1 is LNHDA and CDR2 is SQIVND in the germline V gene (reference sequence). The CDR3 runs to 14 residues. CDR3 loop: CASSIGTKNQPQHF. Written as DNA, the CDR3 is TGTGCCAGTAGTATCGGGACAAAAAATCAGCCCCAGCATTTT.

This rearrangement joins TRBV7-9 to TRBJ2-5; unclear D gene. V dropped 6 bases and J dropped 7 bases, with 15 bases sitting between them. The CDR3 extends over 13 amino acids. Germline lookup yields CDR1 SEHNR and CDR2 FQNEAQ (reference sequence). The chain's CDR3 is CASRSSRPGTQYF. In DNA, the CDR3 is TGTGCCAGCAGGAGTTCTCGGCCAGGGACCCAGTACTTC.

The chain employs TRBV2 and TRBJ2-3; D gene ambiguous. V was shortened by 5 bases and J by 2 bases, with 17 bases between the two germline ends. CDR1 SNHLY and CDR2 FYNNEI come from the germline V gene. CDR3 size: 16 residues. CDR3: CASSLRGTLITDTQYF. The CDR3 nucleotides are TGTGCCAGCAGTCTGAGAGGCACCCTGATCACAGATACGCAGTATTTT.

J is TRBJ2-7 and V is TRBV3-1 (or the pseudogene TRBV3-2), with 12 bases fitting TRBD2. The germline CDR1 and CDR2 sequences are LGHDT and YNNKEL (reference sequence). The CDR3 contains 14 residues. V lost 4 bases and J lost 7; bases outside the gene matches: 5. Here the CDR3 DNA reads TGTGCCAGCAGCCTTACTAGCGGGGGGCGAGAGCAGTACTTC. This codes for CASSLTSGGREQYF.

The rearrangement links TRBV4-1 to TRBJ1-3, with 8 bases lining up with TRBD1. J gave up 2 bases and V 2 bases, and 11 bases lay outside the gene matches. Germline CDR1 reads MGHRA; CDR2 reads YSYEKL. This CDR3 has 18 residues. In DNA form, the CDR3 reads TGCGCCAGCAGCCAAAACCGACTGCCACAGGGGGCTGGAAACACCATATATTTT. Protein product: CASSQNRLPQGAGNTIYF.

V is TRBV18 and J is TRBJ2-3; D is possibly TRBD2 (6 bases). The germline V gene has CDR1 KGHSH and CDR2 LQKENI. With 0 bases removed from V and 2 bases from J, the gap between germline ends came to 9 bases. The CDR3 has 15 residues. For the CDR3, the DNA is TGTGCCAGCTCACCACCGGGACTTGTCACAGATACGCAGTATTTT. This sequence encodes CASSPPGLVTDTQYF.

This clone was picked up one time. The rearrangement links TRBV29-1 to TRBJ1-1, with TRBD1 as a possible D gene (5 bases). From germline, CDR1 is SQVTM and CDR2 ANQGSEA. The CDR3 runs 15 residues. Between the trimmed V and J ends, which lost 0 bases and 0 bases, there was a span of 11 bases. This CDR3 is CSVEEFRVMNTEAFF. The DNA of the CDR3 is TGCAGCGTTGAAGAATTCAGGGTCATGAACACTGAAGCTTTCTTT.

The chain joins TRBV29-1 to TRBJ1-1; D gene uncertain. CDR3 length: 12 residues. Per the germline V gene, CDR1 is SQVTM and CDR2 is ANQGSEA. Trimming shortened V by 8 bases and J by 5 bases, and 15 bases separated the two germline ends. The CDR3: CSLLTEGTEAFF. CDR3 nucleotides: TGCAGCCTACTGACCGAGGGAACTGAAGCTTTCTTT. Looking up the rest from reference TRBV29-1 and TRBJ1-1 gives the full variable domain: SAVISQKPSRDICQRGTSLTIQCQVDSQVTMMFWYRQQPGQSLTLIATANQGSEATYESGFVIDKFPISRPNLTFSTLTVSNMSPEDSSIYLCSLLTEGTEAFFGQGTRLTVV.

The chain couples TRBV4-1 to TRBJ1-2; the match to TRBD1 covers 8 bases. Trimming cost V 0 bases and J 3 bases; bases outside gene matches: 3. CDR3 length: 15 amino acids. Germline loops: CDR1 MGHRA, CDR2 YSYEKL. The CDR3 coding sequence is TGCGCCAGCAGCCAAGATCAGGGGGCCGACTATGGCTACACCTTC. Amino acid sequence: CASSQDQGADYGYTF.

V is TRBV10-3 and J is TRBJ2-7; the D gene is possibly TRBD2 (5 bases). Germline CDR1 is ENHRY and CDR2 is SYGVKD. Trimming took off 4 bases at V and 1 base at J, with 5 bases between the two ends. The length of the CDR3 is 12 residues. The CDR3: CAISGESYEQYF. CDR3 in DNA: TGTGCCATCAGTGGGGAGTCCTACGAGCAGTACTTC.

The rearrangement joins TRBV4-1 to TRBJ2-7; D possibly corresponds to TRBD2 (6 bases). The CDR3 length is 17 residues. CDR1 and CDR2 from the germline V gene are MGHRA and YSYEKL. Trimming stripped 2 bases from V and 3 bases from J, with 20 bases between. The CDR3 spells CASSQWVSGGGDYEQYF. DNA for the CDR3: TGCGCCAGCAGCCAATGGGTTTCCGGAGGAGGGGACTACGAGCAGTACTTC.

This chain links TRBV7-6 with TRBJ2-2; TRBD1 is a possible D gene (6 bases). Germline CDR1 SGHVS, CDR2 FNYEAQ. The length of the CDR3 is 15 residues. Trimming cost V 5 bases and J 0 bases, with 10 bases left between them. CDR3: CASSGGQTNTGELFF. The CDR3, as DNA: TGTGCCAGCAGCGGGGGACAAACGAACACCGGGGAGCTGTTTTTT.

The V gene is TRBV5-6, the J gene TRBJ1-2; a weak D match, TRBD1 (6 bases). Per germline, CDR1 SGHDT and CDR2 YYEEEE. V lost 2 bases and J lost 2, with 10 bases in between. The CDR3 is 14 amino acids. Here the CDR3 DNA reads TGTGCCAGCAGCTTTAGAACAGGGAACTATGGCTACACCTTC. It is translated as CASSFRTGNYGYTF.

This chain joins TRBV10-3 and TRBJ1-2; TRBD1 matches at 7 bases. The germline CDR1 and CDR2 sequences are ENHRY and SYGVKD. The junction had 1 base not matched to a gene; V was cut back by 3 bases and J by 6 bases. The CDR3 sequence is 12 residues long. The CDR3, as DNA: TGTGCCATCAGTGATGGACAGGATGGCTACACCTTC. As protein: CAISDGQDGYTF.

This clone was observed a single time. The rearrangement uses TRBV2 and TRBJ2-2, with 12 positions matching TRBD2. Per the germline V gene, CDR1 is SNHLY and CDR2 is FYNNEI. This CDR3 has 19 residues. The V and J ends lost 3 bases and 4 bases, in that order; junction bases with no gene match: 12. The DNA of the CDR3 is TGTGCCAGCAGTGAGAGGTCCCCTAGACTAGCGGGGGTCACCGGGGAGCTGTTTTTT. Its translation is CASSERSPRLAGVTGELFF.

The chain is built from TRBV5-5 and TRBJ2-1, with TRBD2 identical over 15 bases. The V gene's germline CDR1 is SGHKS and CDR2 YYEKEE (reference sequence). Germline trimming cut 4 bases from V and 2 bases from J; bases unmatched to any gene: 4. The CDR3 has 17 residues. The CDR3 nucleotides read TGTGCCAGCAGCCCCGGACTAGCGGGGGGGCCCTACAATGAGCAGTTCTTC. Translating it yields CASSPGLAGGPYNEQFF.

The chain links TRBV18 to TRBJ1-1; no definite D call. CDR1 and CDR2 (germline): KGHSH, LQKENI. Trimming cost V 2 bases and J 1 base, with 5 bases left between them. CDR3 length: 13 amino acids. CDR3 sequence reads: CASSPNTNTEAFF. The DNA for the CDR3 is TGTGCCAGCTCACCAAACACGAACACTGAAGCTTTCTTT.

The chain links TRBV4-1 to TRBJ2-5; no reliable D call. The CDR3 has 16 residues. V lost 4 bases to trimming and J lost 5 bases, with 20 bases between them. Germline lookup yields CDR1 MGHRA and CDR2 YSYEKL. The CDR3 is CASSLSPGTTLETQYF. In nucleotides, the CDR3 is TGCGCCAGCAGCCTAAGCCCGGGTACGACGCTGGAGACCCAGTACTTC.

This chain links TRBV30 with TRBJ2-3, with TRBD2 identical over 8 bases. The trim removed 2 bases at V and 5 bases at J, leaving 9 bases unmatched. From germline, CDR1 is GTSNPN and CDR2 SVGIG (reference sequence). CDR3 length equals 15 residues. CDR3 sequence: CAWSFSGGPQDTQYF. The CDR3 coding sequence is TGTGCCTGGAGTTTTTCGGGGGGGCCGCAAGATACGCAGTATTTT.

The CDR3 is CASSRTGTISGNTIYF. As DNA, the CDR3 is TGTGCCAGTAGTCGTACAGGGACGATATCTGGAAACACCATATATTTT. V and J are TRBV19 and TRBJ1-3, with D perhaps TRBD1 (6 bases). The CDR3 is 16 amino acids. Germline CDR1 is LNHDA and CDR2 is SQIVND (reference sequence). With 5 bases removed from V and 1 base from J, the gap between germline ends came to 15 bases. The variable domain in full, completed from reference TRBV19 and TRBJ1-3, reads DGGITQSPKYLFRKEGQNVTLSCEQNLNHDAMYWYRQDPGQGLRLIYYSQIVNDFQKGDIAEGYSVSREKKESFPLTVTSAQKNPTAFYLCASSRTGTISGNTIYFGEGSWLTVV.